Shown below are 30 T cell receptor beta chains from a single sample sequenced in a study of cytomegalovirus exposure and HLA in healthy donors. Primers for the PCR totalled 60 Vbeta and 13 Jbeta. Profiled with immunoSEQ multiplex PCR; TCRdb holds only in-frame clones, not every one. The sample carries about 160,000 clones, 60% to 85% recorded once. The material sequenced was PBMCs. The receptor set was obtained from a man aged 25 to 40 in good health and CMV-seropositive.

This clone has a handful of counts. The V call is TRBV10-1, the J call TRBJ2-7; D may be TRBD2 (6 bases). Germline-derived CDR1 and CDR2 are WNHNN and SYGVQD (reference sequence). The V and J ends lost 6 bases and 2 bases respectively, with 11 bases between them. The CDR3 totals 13 residues. The CDR3 nucleotides are TGCGCCAGCAGCCCAGGGAGGACCTACGAGCAGTACTTC. Translation: CASSPGRTYEQYF.

There are a few counts of this clone. CDR3 sequence reads: CASHPGGTGELFF. CDR3 nucleotide sequence: TGCGCCAGCCATCCAGGGGGAACCGGGGAGCTGTTTTTT. The chain uses TRBV10-1 and TRBJ2-2; the match to TRBD1 covers 7 bases. In germline, CDR1 is WNHNN, CDR2 SYGVQD (reference sequence). Unmatched junction bases numbered 5, after V lost 8 bases and J lost 5 bases. This CDR3 comprises 13 residues.

This clone was seen only a few times. The gene calls are TRBV6-5 and TRBJ1-5; 7 bases fit TRBD1. This CDR3 region has 14 residues. Trimming at V came to 5 bases and at J to 4 bases, leaving 5 bases not matched to a gene. CDR1 MNHEY and CDR2 SVGAGI come from the germline V gene. Written as DNA, the CDR3 is TGTGCCAGCAGTCCCAGACAGGGTAATCAGCCCCAGCATTTT. Protein: CASSPRQGNQPQHF.

The chain joins TRBV6-1 to TRBJ2-3, with TRBD1 as a possible D gene (5 bases). This CDR3 region has 15 residues. Trimming shortened V by 2 bases and J by 8 bases, and 17 bases separated the two germline ends. Germline CDR1 reads MNHNS; CDR2 reads SASEGT. CDR3 in amino acids: CASSERGRQFGTQYF. The CDR3 DNA sequence: TGTGCCAGCAGTGAAAGGGGCAGGCAATTCGGTACGCAGTATTTT.

On this clone itself: The junction shows a germline mismatch at one end, possibly a read error. The chain recombines TRBV29-1 with TRBJ2-3; TRBD1 agrees at 7 bases. The CDR3 consists of 14 residues. Germline CDR1 reads SQVTM; CDR2 reads ANQGSEA. Here the CDR3 DNA reads TGCAGCGTAGAAGGGACAGCCCAAGTAGATACGCAGTATTTT. Its translation: CSVEGTAQVDTQYF.

This chain links TRBV10-1 with TRBJ2-3, with a possible D match to TRBD1 (5 bases). Germline lookup yields CDR1 WNHNN and CDR2 SYGVQD (reference sequence). This CDR3 is built from 15 residues. V was pared by 0 bases and J by 4 bases, with 11 bases between. The CDR3: CASSESQGAADTQYF. CDR3 in DNA: TGCGCCAGCAGTGAGTCGCAAGGGGCGGCAGATACGCAGTATTTT.

The genes are TRBV18 and TRBJ2-2; a possible D gene is TRBD1 (6 bases). Germline assignment: CDR1 KGHSH and CDR2 LQKENI. V lost 4 bases to trimming and J lost 1 base, with 13 bases between them. This CDR3 is built from 16 residues. This CDR3 is CASSLTGTLNTGELFF. The CDR3 nucleotides read TGTGCCAGCTCACTTACCGGGACACTGAACACCGGGGAGCTGTTTTTT.

The rearrangement uses TRBV5-1 and TRBJ2-3; TRBD2 matches 9 bases. There are 16 residues in the CDR3. The germline gives CDR1 SGHRS, CDR2 YFSETQ. V lost 2 bases to trimming and J lost 1 base; unmatched junction nucleotides: 5. The CDR3 bases are TGCGCCAGCAGCTTCTTAGCGGGGGCGGGCACAGATACGCAGTATTTT. Translating gives CASSFLAGAGTDTQYF.

The chain joins TRBV25-1 to TRBJ1-1, with 10 bases fitting TRBD1. Losses at the gene ends were 3 bases for V and 3 bases for J; bases not matched to a gene: 10. From germline, CDR1 is MGHDK and CDR2 SYGVNS. This CDR3 spans 17 amino acids. This CDR3 reads CASSDLRDRGPHTEAFF. As DNA, the CDR3 is TGTGCCAGCAGTGACCTCCGGGACAGGGGACCCCACACTGAAGCTTTCTTT.

The chain recombines TRBV4-1 with TRBJ2-4, with D possibly being TRBD1 (6 bases). This CDR3 comprises 16 residues. Deletions cut 4 bases from V and 9 bases from J, with 22 bases between. In germline, CDR1 is MGHRA, CDR2 YSYEKL. CDR3 protein: CASSPTGTSVPGIQYF. The CDR3 coding sequence is TGCGCCAGCAGCCCAACCGGGACAAGTGTCCCCGGCATTCAGTACTTC.

The chain has TRBV4-3 and TRBJ2-6; 7 positions match TRBD1. The trim removed 1 base at V and 0 bases at J, leaving 0 bases unmatched. This CDR3 comprises 16 residues. CDR1 and CDR2 (germline): LGHNA, YSLEER. The CDR3 region is CASSQGQGSGANVLTF. As DNA, the CDR3 is TGCGCCAGCAGCCAAGGACAGGGCTCTGGGGCCAACGTCCTGACTTTC.

This clone has only one observation. The rearrangement links TRBV28 to TRBJ1-1; tentatively, D is TRBD1 (5 bases). The CDR3 runs to 12 residues. CDR1 is MDHEN and CDR2 is SYDVKM in the germline V gene. V was pared by 10 bases and J by 1 base, with 10 bases between. In nucleotides, the CDR3 is TGTGCCATCTCCCAGGGGAACACTGAAGCTTTCTTT. This encodes CAISQGNTEAFF.

The chain carries TRBV25-1 and TRBJ2-7; 7 positions agree with TRBD2. The length of the CDR3 is 15 residues. V lost 6 bases, J lost 2 bases, and 10 bases stayed unmatched. Germline V lookup: CDR1 MGHDK, CDR2 SYGVNS. The CDR3 DNA follows: TGTGCCAGCAGCGTGAGCGGGGCGGTTACCTACGAGCAGTACTTC. Translating gives CASSVSGAVTYEQYF.

The rearrangement uses TRBV28 and TRBJ1-1; 9 bases fit TRBD1. Germline V lookup: CDR1 MDHEN, CDR2 SYDVKM. The junction had 5 bases not matched to a gene; V was cut back by 4 bases and J by 5 bases. The length of the CDR3 is 14 residues. CDR3 bases: TGTGCCAGCAGTTCGAGGACAGGGGAGACTGAAGCTTTCTTT. This translates into CASSSRTGETEAFF. Full variable domain (remainder filled in from reference TRBV28 and TRBJ1-1): DVKVTQSSRYLVKRTGEKVFLECVQDMDHENMFWYRQDPGLGLRLIYFSYDVKMKEKGDIPEGYSVSREKKERFSLILESASTNQTSMYLCASSSRTGETEAFFGQGTRLTVV.

This clone was counted between two and nine times. The V and J genes are TRBV7-3 and TRBJ1-5; 10 bases align to TRBD1. Germline CDR1 and CDR2: SGHTA and FQGTGA. J gave up 0 bases and V 5 bases, and 10 bases lay outside the gene matches. The CDR3 has 18 residues. The CDR3 coding sequence is TGTGCCAGCAGCCGGGACAGGGGACGGGAGTATAGCAATCAGCCCCAGCATTTT. As protein: CASSRDRGREYSNQPQHF.

Here the CDR3 reads CAISGQGGYEQYF. CDR3 nucleotide sequence: TGTGCCATCAGCGGACAGGGGGGCTACGAGCAGTACTTC. The chain employs TRBV10-3 and TRBJ2-7; 10 nucleotides align to TRBD1. CDR1 is ENHRY, CDR2 SYGVKD, per germline. The CDR3 spans 13 residues. V lost 6 bases to trimming and J lost 3 bases; unmatched junction nucleotides: 2.

The rearrangement links TRBV5-1 to TRBJ1-3; no clear D. CDR1 is SGHRS and CDR2 is YFSETQ in the germline V gene. The CDR3 has 16 residues. V lost 0 bases and J lost 0, with 10 bases in between. The CDR3 sequence is CASSLDGSVSGNTIYF. DNA for the CDR3: TGCGCCAGCAGCTTGGACGGCAGCGTCTCTGGAAACACCATATATTTT. Drawing the rest from reference TRBV5-1 and TRBJ1-3, the complete variable domain is KAGVTQTPRYLIKTRGQQVTLSCSPISGHRSVSWYQQTPGQGLQFLFEYFSETQRNKGNFPGRFSGRQFSNSRSEMNVSTLELGDSALYLCASSLDGSVSGNTIYFGEGSWLTVV.

The genes are TRBV10-3 and TRBJ2-3; 9 bases match TRBD2. The CDR3 is 15 amino acids. Unmatched junction bases numbered 9, after V lost 6 bases and J lost 5 bases. CDR1 and CDR2 (germline): ENHRY, SYGVKD. The CDR3 sequence: CAIRAGGGAEDTQYF. The CDR3 DNA reads TGTGCCATCAGGGCAGGCGGGGGGGCCGAAGATACGCAGTATTTT.

This clone was counted only a few times. The gene calls are TRBV19 and TRBJ1-5, with TRBD1 as a possible D gene (5 bases). The V end was cut by 6 bases, the J end by 3 bases, with 9 bases between. The length of the CDR3 is 13 residues. Germline V CDR1 and CDR2: LNHDA, SQIVND (reference sequence). CDR3 sequence reads: CASRRDLNQPQHF. In DNA, the CDR3 is TGTGCCAGTAGGCGGGACCTCAATCAGCCCCAGCATTTT.

The chain is built from TRBV5-5 and TRBJ1-5; 9 nucleotides match TRBD1. The junction had 4 bases not matched to a gene; V was cut back by 0 bases and J by 9 bases. CDR1 SGHKS and CDR2 YYEKEE come from the germline V gene (reference sequence). The CDR3 length is 14 residues. The CDR3 nucleotides read TGTGCCAGCAGCTTGGGACAGGGGGAGCGGCCCCAGCATTTT. Translation: CASSLGQGERPQHF.

This sequence joins TRBV5-1 and TRBJ2-2; 8 bases are a match to TRBD2. V was clipped by 4 bases and J by 6 bases; unmatched bases: 2. Per the germline V gene, CDR1 is SGHRS and CDR2 is YFSETQ. CDR3 size: 13 residues. CDR3 in DNA: TGCGCCAGCAGCCGGGGGGGGTCCGGGGAGCTGTTTTTT. This encodes CASSRGGSGELFF.

V gene TRBV6-5 combines with J gene TRBJ2-7; tentative D call: TRBD1 (6 bases). With 0 bases removed from V and 5 bases from J, the gap between germline ends came to 11 bases. CDR1 is MNHEY and CDR2 is SVGAGI in the germline V gene. The CDR3 consists of 14 residues. Here the CDR3 DNA reads TGTGCCAGCAGTTACTCGGGGACATCCGACGAGCAGTACTTC. This translates into CASSYSGTSDEQYF.

The V gene is TRBV5-1, the J gene TRBJ2-7; TRBD2 is a possible D gene (7 bases). Germline V CDR1 and CDR2: SGHRS, YFSETQ. Deletions cut 6 bases from V and 5 bases from J, with 12 bases between. CDR3 length equals 12 residues. The CDR3 loop is CASKGGGDEQYF. As DNA, the CDR3 is TGCGCCAGCAAGGGGGGGGGCGACGAGCAGTACTTC.

The chain combines TRBV5-6 with TRBJ2-7; 7 bases line up with TRBD1. Germline trimming cut 4 bases from V and 5 bases from J; bases unmatched to any gene: 9. The CDR3 has 14 amino acids. CDR1 and CDR2 from the germline V gene are SGHDT and YYEEEE. The CDR3 loop reads CASSRTGTDDEQYF. The DNA for the CDR3 is TGTGCCAGCAGCCGAACCGGGACAGACGACGAGCAGTACTTC. Complete variable domain (other parts from reference TRBV5-6 and TRBJ2-7): DAGVTQSPTHLIKTRGQQVTLRCSPKSGHDTVSWYQQALGQGPQFIFQYYEEEERQRGNFPDRFSGHQFPNYSSELNVNALLLGDSALYLCASSRTGTDDEQYFGPGTRLTVT.

The DNA for the CDR3 is TGCGCCAGCAGTGAGTTTTCAGGGGTCGACGAGCGTGAGCAGTTCTTC. This encodes CASSEFSGVDEREQFF. The chain recombines TRBV10-1 with TRBJ2-1, with a possible D match to TRBD1 (6 bases). The V gene lost 1 base and the J gene lost 9 bases, with 19 bases spanning the gap. CDR1 is WNHNN and CDR2 is SYGVQD in the germline V gene (reference sequence). The CDR3 is 16 residues long.

The chain has TRBV6-4 and TRBJ2-3, with TRBD1 identical over 10 bases. V was clipped by 4 bases and J by 0 bases; unmatched bases: 1. The CDR3 sequence is 15 residues long. Germline V CDR1 and CDR2: MRHNA, SNTAGT. The CDR3 is CASSGQGASTDTQYF. CDR3 DNA: TGTGCCAGCAGTGGACAGGGGGCGAGCACAGATACGCAGTATTTT.

This chain connects TRBV28 to TRBJ2-1; D uncertain. The CDR3 consists of 10 residues. From germline, CDR1 is MDHEN and CDR2 SYDVKM. Trimming left V 3 bases short and J 9 bases short, with 3 bases between. The CDR3 spells CASSFSEQFF. In DNA, the CDR3 is TGTGCCAGCAGTTTCAGTGAGCAGTTCTTC.

The genes are TRBV14 and TRBJ1-1, with 7 bases that match TRBD1. CDR3 length: 13 residues. The ends lost 4 bases at V and 7 bases at J; junction bases unmatched: 6. Germline values: CDR1 SGHDN, CDR2 FVKESK. CDR3 sequence: CASSLYRGFEAFF. The CDR3 nucleotides are TGTGCCAGCAGCCTGTACAGGGGATTTGAAGCTTTCTTT.

The chain employs TRBV9 and TRBJ2-7, with 8 bases that match TRBD1. The CDR3 loop spans 15 amino acids. Trimming cost V 4 bases and J 5 bases; bases outside gene matches: 11. In germline, CDR1 is SGDLS, CDR2 YYNGEE. CDR3 sequence: CASSPRRQGAHEQYF. In nucleotides, the CDR3 is TGTGCCAGCAGCCCTCGGCGGCAGGGGGCCCACGAGCAGTACTTC.

The rearrangement links TRBV5-1 to TRBJ2-3, with TRBD2 identical over 14 bases. J gave up 4 bases and V 4 bases, and 5 bases lay outside the gene matches. Germline CDR1 reads SGHRS; CDR2 reads YFSETQ. CDR3 size: 16 residues. The CDR3 is CASSPGLAGVADTQYF. As DNA, the CDR3 is TGCGCCAGCAGCCCGGGACTAGCGGGGGTCGCAGATACGCAGTATTTT.